This T cell receptor (beta chain) was documented in a study of OX40 agonist ivuxolimab in advanced cancers. This clone has a single count. CDR1 is MNHNS, CDR2 SASEGT, per germline. Trimming cost V 4 bases and J 7 bases; bases outside gene matches: 5. The CDR3 loop spans 14 amino acids. Some clones are missing from TCRdb's copy, which holds only in-frame ones; the method was immunoSEQ multiplex PCR. The data hold roughly 51,000 clones, with around nine tenths observed a single time. The clonotype originates from an adult with an advanced solid tumor such as melanoma, head and neck, liver or kidney cancer. The sequences come from CD4+ or CD8+ T cells sorted from blood, collected in a trial of the OX40 agonist ivuxolimab. V and J are TRBV6-1 and TRBJ2-2; 8 bases agree with TRBD1. CDR3 residues: CASSVDRVSGELFF. The CDR3 DNA is TGTGCCAGCAGTGTGGACAGGGTCAGCGGGGAGCTGTTTTTT.